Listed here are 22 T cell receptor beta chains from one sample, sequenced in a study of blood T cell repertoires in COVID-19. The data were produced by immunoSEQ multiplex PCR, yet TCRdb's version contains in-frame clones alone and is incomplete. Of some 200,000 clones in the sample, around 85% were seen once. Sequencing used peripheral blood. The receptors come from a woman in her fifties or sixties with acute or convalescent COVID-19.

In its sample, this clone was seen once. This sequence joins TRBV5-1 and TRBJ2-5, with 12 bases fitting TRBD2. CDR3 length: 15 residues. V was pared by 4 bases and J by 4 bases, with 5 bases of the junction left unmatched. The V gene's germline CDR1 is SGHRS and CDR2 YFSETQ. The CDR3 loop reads CASSTPLAGGETQYF. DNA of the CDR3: TGCGCCAGCAGCACCCCACTAGCGGGAGGAGAGACCCAGTACTTC.

DNA for the CDR3: TGTGCCAGCAGCCCACTCGTGCGCCCCGGCTACACCTTC. As protein: CASSPLVRPGYTF. The rearrangement uses TRBV5-6 and TRBJ1-2; D uncertain. The CDR3 length is 13 residues. Germline V gene data show CDR1 as SGHDT and CDR2 as YYEEEE. The germline V and J ends were trimmed by 4 bases and 8 bases, with 15 bases remaining between them.

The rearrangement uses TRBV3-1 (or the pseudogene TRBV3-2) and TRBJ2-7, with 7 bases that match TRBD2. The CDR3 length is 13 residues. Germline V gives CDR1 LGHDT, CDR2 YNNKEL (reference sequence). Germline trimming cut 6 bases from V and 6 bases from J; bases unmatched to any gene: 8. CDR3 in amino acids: CASRRGGVGEQYF. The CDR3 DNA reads TGTGCCAGCAGGAGGGGAGGGGTGGGCGAGCAGTACTTC.

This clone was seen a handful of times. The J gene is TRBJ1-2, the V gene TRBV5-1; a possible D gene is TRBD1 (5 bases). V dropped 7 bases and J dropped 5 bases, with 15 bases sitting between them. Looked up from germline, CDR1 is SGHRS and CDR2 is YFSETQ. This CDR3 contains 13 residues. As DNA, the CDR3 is TGCGCCAGCCGATCTTCTGGGGGGTATGGCTACACCTTC. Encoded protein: CASRSSGGYGYTF.

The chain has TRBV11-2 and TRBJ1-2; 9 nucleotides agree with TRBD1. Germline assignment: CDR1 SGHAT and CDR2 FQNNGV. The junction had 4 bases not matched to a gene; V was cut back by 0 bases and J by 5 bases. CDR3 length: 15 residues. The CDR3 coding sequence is TGTGCCAGCAGCTTAGAGGGACAGGGAAGGTATGGCTACACCTTC. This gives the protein CASSLEGQGRYGYTF.

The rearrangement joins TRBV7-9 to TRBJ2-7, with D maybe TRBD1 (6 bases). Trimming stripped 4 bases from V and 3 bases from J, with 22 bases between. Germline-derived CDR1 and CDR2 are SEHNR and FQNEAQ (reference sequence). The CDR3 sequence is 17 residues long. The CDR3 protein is CASSSIDPGQEFYEQYF. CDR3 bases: TGTGCCAGCAGCTCGATCGATCCGGGACAAGAATTCTACGAGCAGTACTTC.

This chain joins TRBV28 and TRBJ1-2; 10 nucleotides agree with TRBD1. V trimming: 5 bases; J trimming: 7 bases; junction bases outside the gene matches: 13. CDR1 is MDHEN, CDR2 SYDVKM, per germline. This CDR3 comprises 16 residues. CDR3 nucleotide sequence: TGTGCCAGCAGTACAAGGACAGGGGGTCTCTTTAGTGGCTACACCTTC. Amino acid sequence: CASSTRTGGLFSGYTF.

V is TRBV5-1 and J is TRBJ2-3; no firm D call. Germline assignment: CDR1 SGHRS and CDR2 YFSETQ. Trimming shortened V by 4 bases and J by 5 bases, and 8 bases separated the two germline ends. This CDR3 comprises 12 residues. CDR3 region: CASSPSGDTQYF. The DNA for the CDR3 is TGCGCCAGCAGCCCGTCGGGAGATACGCAGTATTTT.

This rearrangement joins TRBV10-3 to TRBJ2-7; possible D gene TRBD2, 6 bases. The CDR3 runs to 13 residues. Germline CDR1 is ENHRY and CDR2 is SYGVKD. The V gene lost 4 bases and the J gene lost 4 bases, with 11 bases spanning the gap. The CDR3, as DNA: TGTGCCATCAGTGGGGCTAGCGAGTACGAGCAGTACTTC. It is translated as CAISGASEYEQYF.

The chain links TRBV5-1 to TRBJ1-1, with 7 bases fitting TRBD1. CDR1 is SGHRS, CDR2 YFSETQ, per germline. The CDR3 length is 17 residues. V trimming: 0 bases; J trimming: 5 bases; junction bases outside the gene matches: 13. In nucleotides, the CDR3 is TGCGCCAGCAGCTTGGAGGGGGCCCTCAGTCGGGGGACTGAAGCTTTCTTT. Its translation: CASSLEGALSRGTEAFF.

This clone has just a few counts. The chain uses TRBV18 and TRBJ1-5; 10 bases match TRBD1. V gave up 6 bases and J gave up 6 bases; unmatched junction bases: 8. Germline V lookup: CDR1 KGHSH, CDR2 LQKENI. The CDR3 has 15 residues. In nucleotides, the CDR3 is TGTGCCAGCTCTCCCGGACAGGGGGGATTTCAGCCCCAGCATTTT. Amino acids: CASSPGQGGFQPQHF.

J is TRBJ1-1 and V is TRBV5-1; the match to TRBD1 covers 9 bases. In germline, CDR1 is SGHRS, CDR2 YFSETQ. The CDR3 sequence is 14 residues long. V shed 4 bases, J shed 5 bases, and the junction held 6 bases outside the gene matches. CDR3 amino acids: CASSQETGGTEAFF. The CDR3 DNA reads TGCGCCAGCAGCCAAGAGACAGGGGGGACTGAAGCTTTCTTT. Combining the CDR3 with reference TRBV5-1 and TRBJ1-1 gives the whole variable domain KAGVTQTPRYLIKTRGQQVTLSCSPISGHRSVSWYQQTPGQGLQFLFEYFSETQRNKGNFPGRFSGRQFSNSRSEMNVSTLELGDSALYLCASSQETGGTEAFFGQGTRLTVV.

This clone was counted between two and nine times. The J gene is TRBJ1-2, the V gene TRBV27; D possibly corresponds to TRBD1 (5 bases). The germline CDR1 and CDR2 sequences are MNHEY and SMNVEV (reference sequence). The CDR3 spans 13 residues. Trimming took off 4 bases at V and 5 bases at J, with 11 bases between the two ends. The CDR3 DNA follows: TGTGCCAGCAGTTACAGGAGTGAATATGGCTACACCTTC. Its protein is CASSYRSEYGYTF.

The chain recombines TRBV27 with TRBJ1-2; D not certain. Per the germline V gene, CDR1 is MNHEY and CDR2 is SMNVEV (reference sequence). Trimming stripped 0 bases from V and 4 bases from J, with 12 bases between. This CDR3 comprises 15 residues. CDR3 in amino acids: CASSLSRGSSYGYTF. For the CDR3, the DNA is TGTGCCAGCAGTTTATCGCGCGGGAGTAGCTATGGCTACACCTTC.

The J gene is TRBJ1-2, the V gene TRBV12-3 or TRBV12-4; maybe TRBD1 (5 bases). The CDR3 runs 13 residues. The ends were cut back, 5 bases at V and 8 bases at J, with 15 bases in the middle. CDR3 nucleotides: TGTGCCAGCAGTCCCTTGGGGCAAGGGGGCTACACCTTC. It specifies CASSPLGQGGYTF.

As DNA, the CDR3 is TGTGCCAGCAGTTCCCCCGGGGGTAGGGAGCAGTTCTTC. Protein: CASSSPGGREQFF. The chain links TRBV12-3 or TRBV12-4 to TRBJ2-1, with D possibly TRBD2 on 6 matching bases. Trimming removed 4 bases at V and 10 bases at J, with 14 bases between. The CDR3 consists of 13 residues.

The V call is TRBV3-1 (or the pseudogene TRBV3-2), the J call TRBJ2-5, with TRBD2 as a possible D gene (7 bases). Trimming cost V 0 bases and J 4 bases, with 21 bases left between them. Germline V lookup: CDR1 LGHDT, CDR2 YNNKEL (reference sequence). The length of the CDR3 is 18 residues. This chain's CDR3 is CASSQDAPSGGGGETQYF. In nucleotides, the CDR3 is TGTGCCAGCAGCCAAGATGCGCCCAGCGGAGGGGGGGGAGAGACCCAGTACTTC.

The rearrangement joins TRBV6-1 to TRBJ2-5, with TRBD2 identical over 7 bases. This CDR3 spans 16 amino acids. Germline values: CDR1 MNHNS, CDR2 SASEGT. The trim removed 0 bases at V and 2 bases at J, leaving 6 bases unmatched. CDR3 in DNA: TGTGCCAGCAGTGAAGCGCTACTAGCGCGGCAAGAGACCCAGTACTTC. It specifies CASSEALLARQETQYF.

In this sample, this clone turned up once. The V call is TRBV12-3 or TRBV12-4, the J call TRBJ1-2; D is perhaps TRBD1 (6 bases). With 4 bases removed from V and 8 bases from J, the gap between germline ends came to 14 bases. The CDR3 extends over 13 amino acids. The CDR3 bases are TGTGCCAGCAGTTCCAGGGGAGGGAACGGCTACACCTTC. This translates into CASSSRGGNGYTF.

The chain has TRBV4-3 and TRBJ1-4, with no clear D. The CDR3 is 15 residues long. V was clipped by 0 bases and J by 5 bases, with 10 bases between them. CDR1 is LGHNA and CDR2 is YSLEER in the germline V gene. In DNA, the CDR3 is TGCGCCAGCAGCCAAGAGGGTGCGGGGAATGAAAAACTGTTTTTT. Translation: CASSQEGAGNEKLFF.

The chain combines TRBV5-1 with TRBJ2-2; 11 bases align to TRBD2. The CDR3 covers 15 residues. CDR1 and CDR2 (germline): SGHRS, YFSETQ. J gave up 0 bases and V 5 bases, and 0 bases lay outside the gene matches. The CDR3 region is CASSSGRANTGELFF. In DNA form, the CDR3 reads TGCGCCAGCAGTAGCGGGAGGGCGAACACCGGGGAGCTGTTTTTT.

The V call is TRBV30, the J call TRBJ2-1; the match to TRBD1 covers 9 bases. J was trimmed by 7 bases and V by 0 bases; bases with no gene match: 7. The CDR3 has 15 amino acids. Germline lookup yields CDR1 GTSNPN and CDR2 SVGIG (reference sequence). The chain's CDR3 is CAWSVSDRGSNEQFF. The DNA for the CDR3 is TGTGCCTGGAGTGTTTCGGACAGGGGTTCAAATGAGCAGTTCTTC.